This TCR beta chain emerged from a study of identical twins. CDR1 and CDR2 from the germline V gene are ENHRY and SYGVKD. The CDR3 covers 15 residues. Study outcomes and limitations: Clonotypes of the beta chain that were abundant in cord blood carried fewer insertions (memory repertoires showed none). When twins shared out-of-frame alpha sequences, those sequences had excess low generation probability. Out-of-frame beta sequences exhibited a weaker degree of excess twin sharing.

TCRdb used MiXCR to reprocess the 5' RACE reads, holding one entry per CDR3 protein. The sample shows about 890,000 distinct CDR3 sequences, 9% to 15% of them seen only once. Worth noting for this clonotype: Its matching antigen is unknown. Its ends do not fully match the called genes, so a read error is possible.

This sample was shared with a second study, whose subject was yellow fever vaccine responses in identical twins. That source reports: Vaccine-induced T cell responses in twins were reportedly observed to appear partly convergent, partly personalized.

This TCR was sampled from a woman aged 18-29 years in good health. This sequence joins TRBV10-3 and TRBJ2-3; TRBD1 aligns across 9 bases. Sequenced input: PBMCs. The CDR3 loop is CDISFSQGAPDTQYF. The CDR3 DNA sequence: TGTGACATCAGTTTTTCACAGGGGGCGCCAGATACGCAGTATTTT.